This is a list of T cell receptor beta chains from one sample in a study of T cell repertoires in cytomegalovirus infection. TCRdb redid the calling of the reads with MiXCR, one entry per CDR3 protein. The sample shows 110,000 or so distinct CDR3 sequences, around 30% of them seen only once. Antigens for these TCRs are unknown. The input for sequencing was CD8+ T cells from cultured PBMCs, taken from culture after CMV antigen stimulation. The receptor source for this set is a human donor in good health (CMV status not recorded). Some clones in this sample may be carry-over from other donors' samples. CDR3s include the opening cysteine and the closing phenylalanine or tryptophan. The D gene is left open where the match is weak. Clone size appears in some rows only: once, few, many, or a class for an expanded clone.

j_call clone_size v_call d_call cdr3_aa cdr3_nt
TRBJ1-1 few TRBV19 . CASSILGYTEAFF TGTGCCAGTAGTATACTTGGATACACTGAAGCTTTCTTT
TRBJ1-1 many TRBV7-2 . CASSLMGRAEAFF TGTGCCAGCAGCTTAATGGGGCGCGCTGAAGCTTTCTTT
TRBJ2-3 . TRBV14 . CASSQRGTDTQYF TGTGCCAGCAGCCAAAGAGGGACAGATACGCAGTATTTT
TRBJ2-3 few TRBV7-6 TRBD1 CASSLAFAGGDGDTQYF TGTGCCAGCAGCTTAGCGTTTGCAGGGGGCGACGGAGATACGCAGTATTTT
TRBJ2-2 . TRBV11-1 TRBD1 CASSLVTGGLNTGELFF TGTGCCAGCAGCTTAGTTACAGGGGGCTTGAACACCGGGGAGCTGTTTTTT
TRBJ2-5 few TRBV5-4 TRBD1 CASSPGTGAGRTQYF TGTGCCAGCAGCCCCGGGACAGGGGCGGGTCGGACCCAGTACTTC
TRBJ2-1 many TRBV5-4 TRBD2 CASSLTSGPYNEQFF TGTGCCAGCAGCTTGACTAGCGGGCCCTACAATGAGCAGTTCTTC
TRBJ2-7 . TRBV18 . CASSPGRSAYEQYF TGTGCCAGCTCACCGGGGAGGTCGGCCTACGAGCAGTACTTC
TRBJ1-2 many TRBV7-2 . CASSDRSNRYTF TGTGCCAGCAGCGACAGGTCAAATCGCTACACCTTC
TRBJ2-7 few TRBV4-1 . CASSQPTGSSYEQYF TGCGCCAGCAGCCAGCCTACAGGGAGCTCCTACGAGCAGTACTTC
TRBJ1-3 . TRBV6-5 . CASKGPLSSGNTIYF TGTGCCAGCAAAGGACCGTTAAGCTCTGGAAACACCATATATTTT
TRBJ1-1 . TRBV27 TRBD1 CASSPLPRGRGTEAFF TGTGCCAGCAGCCCACTTCCCAGGGGGCGCGGCACTGAAGCTTTCTTT
TRBJ1-4 . TRBV2 . CASSELQGYEKLFF TGTGCCAGCAGTGAACTCCAGGGGTATGAAAAACTGTTTTTT
TRBJ2-7 . TRBV5-1 . CASSLDVAGPYEQYF TGCGCCAGCAGCTTGGATGTGGCAGGACCCTACGAGCAGTACTTC
TRBJ2-7 . TRBV10-3 . CAISESWTATYEQYF TGTGCCATCAGTGAGTCGTGGACAGCCACCTACGAGCAGTACTTC
TRBJ1-1 . TRBV4-1 . CASSHVGATEAFF TGCGCCAGCAGCCATGTGGGGGCGACTGAAGCTTTCTTT
TRBJ2-7 . TRBV7-6 . CASSLVVRGAYEQYF TGTGCCAGCAGCTTAGTGGTCAGGGGAGCCTACGAGCAGTACTTC
TRBJ2-7 . TRBV6-1 TRBD2 CASSSSGSPYEQYF TGTGCCAGCAGTTCTAGCGGGAGTCCCTACGAGCAGTACTTC
TRBJ2-3 . TRBV7-6 . CASSHLDLSSDTQYF TGTGCCAGCAGCCACTTGGACCTAAGTTCTGATACGCAGTATTTT
TRBJ2-3 . TRBV7-2 TRBD2 CASSPGLAGGRWGTDTQYF TGTGCCAGCAGCCCGGGACTAGCGGGGGGACGCTGGGGGACAGATACGCAGTATTTT
TRBJ1-5 . TRBV7-9 . CASSLVGGGQPQHF TGTGCCAGCAGCTTAGTGGGGGGCGGGCAGCCCCAGCATTTT
TRBJ2-5 . TRBV25-1 TRBD2 CASKVGGGETQYF TGTGCCAGCAAGGTTGGGGGAGGGGAGACCCAGTACTTC
TRBJ2-3 . TRBV4-2 . CASSQDQEDTQYF TGTGCCAGCAGCCAAGATCAAGAGGACACGCAGTATTTT
TRBJ2-2 . TRBV7-3 TRBD2 CASSPSSGGTNTGELFF TGTGCCAGCAGCCCCAGTAGCGGGGGCACTAACACCGGGGAGCTGTTTTTT
TRBJ2-2 . TRBV12-5 TRBD2 CAGGLNIAGAGELFF TGTGCTGGTGGTTTGAACATAGCGGGGGCCGGGGAGCTGTTTTTT
TRBJ1-2 few TRBV12-3/TRBV12-4 . CASSFGQIYTF TGTGCCAGCAGTTTTGGACAGATCTACACCTTC
TRBJ2-7 . TRBV27 . CASSLLAGAYEQYF TGTGCCAGCAGTTTATTGGCAGGGGCCTACGAGCAGTACTTC
TRBJ2-5 few TRBV24-1 . CATSTQSQETQYF TGTGCCACTTCGACACAAAGCCAAGAGACCCAGTACTTC